This TCR beta chain is from a study of CD8+ T cells in alopecia areata. Background on the study: Those treated were given oral tofacitinib at 5 to 10 mg twice daily. Study-wide points: Scalp sample sequencing also detects resident alphabeta T cells of normal skin. Many expanded lesional clones persisted in scalp and blood during tofacitinib treatment.

The germline CDR1 and CDR2 sequences are GTSNPN and SVGIG (reference sequence). This CDR3 comprises 10 residues. Trimming shortened V by 4 bases and J by 10 bases, and 10 bases separated the two germline ends. Treatment defined: oral pan-JAK inhibitor, 5-10 mg twice daily. Comment on this clone: The antigen is unknown.

RNA, once extracted, was reverse transcribed into cDNA for use as the sequencing template. Assay used: immunoSEQ multiplex PCR; TCRdb lists only in-frame clones, some missing. Here the sample spans about 200,000 clones, roughly 56% being singletons. V usage is TRBV30 and J usage is TRBJ1-1, with D uncertain. The TCR originated in a human donor with alopecia areata. The specimen was CD4+ T cells sorted from blood, collected at week 4, from a patient treated with tofacitinib. DNA for the CDR3: TGTGCCTGGATTGAGGCGGTAGCTTTCTTT. Translation gives CAWIEAVAFF.